This paragraph reports one T cell receptor beta chain. This sample was taken from a study of blood T cell repertoires in COVID-19. Sequencing used immunoSEQ multiplex PCR; TCRdb keeps in-frame clones, though not all of them. The sample records about 120,000 clones, 70% to 80% being singletons. The germline CDR1 and CDR2 sequences are LGHDT and YNNKEL (reference sequence). V lost 0 bases to trimming and J lost 0 bases, with 14 bases between them. The CDR3 length is 17 residues. The origin of this receptor is a human donor in a cohort sampled during active COVID-19. The material sequenced was peripheral blood. The rearrangement joins TRBV3-1 (or the pseudogene TRBV3-2) to TRBJ1-2; D gene ambiguous. CDR3 sequence: CASSQEHGTAPNYGYTF. For the CDR3, the DNA is TGTGCCAGCAGCCAAGAACACGGAACAGCTCCTAACTATGGCTACACCTTC.